A single sample gave rise to the 18 T cell receptor beta chains below, sequenced in a study of blood T cell repertoires in COVID-19 (dated by TCRdb to 2019 to 2021). Library preparation was by the immunoSEQ multiplex PCR assay. TCRdb obtained this table from immuneACCESS and retained in-frame rearrangements with V and J assigned. These tables miss some clones; where compared with another copy, unresolved V genes account for less than half of the shortfall, and the remainder is unexplained. The table for this sample lists hundreds of thousands of clones; roughly 89% of them were counted only once. The ten biggest clones cover over 0.7% of the sample. Input material: peripheral blood. Receptors were obtained from a man aged 18-30 years with COVID-19, enrolled during active disease.

The genes are TRBV2 and TRBJ1-4; TRBD1 agrees at 7 bases. The CDR3 has 15 amino acids. With V trimmed by 6 bases and J by 0 bases, 4 bases remained unmatched. Germline loops: CDR1 SNHLY, CDR2 FYNNEI. The CDR3 sequence: CASRPGTATNEKLFF. CDR3 in DNA: TGTGCCAGCAGGCCCGGGACAGCAACTAATGAAAAACTGTTTTTT.

The chain recombines TRBV10-2 with TRBJ1-5; D is undetermined. The CDR3 length is 13 residues. V lost 10 bases, J lost 0 bases, and 10 bases lay in between. CDR1 and CDR2 from the germline V gene are WSHSY and SAAADI. CDR3 in amino acids: CATGFHSNQPQHF. The CDR3 region has the DNA TGCGCCACCGGTTTTCATAGCAATCAGCCCCAGCATTTT.

The V call is TRBV19, the J call TRBJ2-1; 9 positions match TRBD2. The ends lost 1 base at V and 5 bases at J; junction bases unmatched: 6. CDR3 length equals 16 residues. Germline CDR1 LNHDA, CDR2 SQIVND (reference sequence). This CDR3 is CASSIVASGVNNEQFF. The CDR3 DNA reads TGTGCCAGTAGTATAGTAGCTAGCGGGGTCAACAATGAGCAGTTCTTC.

V usage is TRBV5-1 and J usage is TRBJ2-1; 7 nucleotides match TRBD1. The CDR3 loop spans 15 amino acids. Germline lookup yields CDR1 SGHRS and CDR2 YFSETQ. V trimming: 0 bases; J trimming: 5 bases; junction bases outside the gene matches: 5. The CDR3 loop reads CASSLAGTANNEQFF. As DNA, the CDR3 is TGCGCCAGCAGCTTGGCCGGGACAGCTAACAATGAGCAGTTCTTC.

This chain joins TRBV4-1 and TRBJ2-3, with 13 bases aligning to TRBD2. CDR3 length: 17 amino acids. Germline V gives CDR1 MGHRA, CDR2 YSYEKL. V trimming: 1 base; J trimming: 2 bases; junction bases outside the gene matches: 3. The DNA for the CDR3 is TGCGCCAGCAGCCAAGGGGGACTAGCGGGGAACACAGATACGCAGTATTTT. Its translation is CASSQGGLAGNTDTQYF.

The gene calls are TRBV15 and TRBJ2-1; 7 bases are a match to TRBD2. The germline CDR1 and CDR2 sequences are LNHNV and YYDKDF (reference sequence). The J segment lost 0 bases and the V segment lost 1 base, leaving 3 bases of the junction unmatched. The CDR3 length is 16 residues. This CDR3 reads CATSRGAGDSYNEQFF. In DNA form, the CDR3 reads TGTGCCACCAGCAGAGGGGCGGGAGACTCCTACAATGAGCAGTTCTTC.

The rearrangement links TRBV3-1 (or the pseudogene TRBV3-2) to TRBJ1-1, with D possibly being TRBD1 (6 bases). The CDR3 is 15 amino acids. V lost 4 bases and J lost 3, with 15 bases in between. CDR1 is LGHDT, CDR2 YNNKEL, per germline (reference sequence). This CDR3 is CASSLGRGRDTEAFF. CDR3 bases: TGTGCCAGCAGCCTGGGTAGGGGGAGAGACACTGAAGCTTTCTTT.

The rearrangement uses TRBV2 and TRBJ2-2, with 8 positions matching TRBD1. The CDR3 spans 14 residues. V was pared by 7 bases and J by 5 bases, with 6 bases of the junction left unmatched. The germline gives CDR1 SNHLY, CDR2 FYNNEI. CDR3 sequence: CASTRQGMTGELFF. DNA for the CDR3: TGTGCCAGCACCAGACAGGGGATGACCGGGGAGCTGTTTTTT.

The genes are TRBV5-1 and TRBJ1-2; 8 nucleotides agree with TRBD1. Germline V gives CDR1 SGHRS, CDR2 YFSETQ. The CDR3 sequence is 15 residues long. Trimming cost V 4 bases and J 6 bases; bases outside gene matches: 11. The CDR3 here is CASSVIPGQDNGYTF. The CDR3 nucleotides are TGCGCCAGCAGCGTGATTCCGGGACAGGATAATGGCTACACCTTC.

The J gene is TRBJ1-2, the V gene TRBV6-5; no reliable D call. The V gene's germline CDR1 is MNHEY and CDR2 SVGAGI. V was cut by 0 bases and J by 8 bases, with 16 bases left in between. The CDR3 is made up of 15 amino acids. The CDR3 reads CASSYSNGFGGGYTF. Here the CDR3 DNA reads TGTGCCAGCAGTTACTCGAACGGGTTCGGAGGAGGCTACACCTTC.

About this clone itself: A much larger clonotype is one base distant, so this may be a read error. The chain employs TRBV11-1 and TRBJ2-3; tentative D call: TRBD2 (5 bases). Trimming removed 4 bases from V and 0 bases from J, with 5 bases in between. In germline, CDR1 is SGHAT, CDR2 FQDESV (reference sequence). The CDR3 consists of 13 residues. The CDR3 protein is CASSWTSTDTQYF. Written as DNA, the CDR3 is TGTGCCAGCAGCTGGACTAGCACAGATACGCAGTATTTT. The variable domain in full, with the rest retrieved from reference TRBV11-1 and TRBJ2-3, is EAEVAQSPRYKITEKSQAVAFWCDPISGHATLYWYRQILGQGPELLVQFQDESVVDDSQLPKDRFSAERLKGVDSTLKIQPAELGDSAMYLCASSWTSTDTQYFGPGTRLTVL.

This clone was found a few times. CDR3 residues: CASSQTASYNEQFF. CDR3 bases: TGTGCCAGCAGCCAAACAGCATCGTACAATGAGCAGTTCTTC. The chain carries TRBV4-2 and TRBJ2-1; unclear D gene. V shed 2 bases and J shed 4 bases, with 9 bases lying between them. The length of the CDR3 is 14 residues. Germline V gene sequence: CDR1 LGHNA, CDR2 YNFKEQ.

V is TRBV5-4 and J is TRBJ2-7; D is perhaps TRBD2 (6 bases). The CDR3 covers 13 residues. The germline gives CDR1 SGHNT, CDR2 YYREEE (reference sequence). V shed 10 bases and J shed 6 bases, with 20 bases lying between them. CDR3 loop: CAGLNTYRVEQYF. The CDR3 DNA reads as TGTGCCGGACTAAATACCTATAGGGTCGAGCAGTACTTC.

This chain joins TRBV7-8 and TRBJ1-1; D is unresolved. This CDR3 contains 17 residues. Between the trimmed V and J ends, which lost 5 bases and 2 bases, there was a span of 21 bases. Germline CDR1 and CDR2: SGHVS and FQNEAQ. CDR3 DNA: TGTGCCAGCAGCCTGCGGCTTAAGGAAAGACGTAACACTGAAGCTTTCTTT. Translation: CASSLRLKERRNTEAFF.

This chain connects TRBV18 to TRBJ2-3; TRBD2 agrees at 8 bases. Trimming removed 6 bases from V and 3 bases from J; junction bases left unmatched: 14. In germline, CDR1 is KGHSH, CDR2 LQKENI. The CDR3 contains 17 residues. CDR3 in amino acids: CASSRTDSGVRTDTQYF. The CDR3 bases are TGTGCCAGCTCCCGAACAGATAGCGGGGTAAGGACAGATACGCAGTATTTT.

The J gene is TRBJ2-7, the V gene TRBV24-1; 10 nucleotides line up with TRBD2. In germline, CDR1 is KGHDR, CDR2 SFDVKD. The J segment lost 0 bases and the V segment lost 10 bases, leaving 14 bases of the junction unmatched. The CDR3 runs 17 residues. The CDR3 DNA sequence: TGTGCCACTTTTCTCTTGGTGGGACTAGCGCTCTCCTACGAGCAGTACTTC. Translating it yields CATFLLVGLALSYEQYF.

In this sample, this clone turned up once. The chain links TRBV6-5 to TRBJ2-7, with 7 nucleotides matching TRBD2. Germline loops: CDR1 MNHEY, CDR2 SVGAGI. The CDR3 has 16 residues. With 0 bases clipped from V and 3 bases from J, the junction kept 8 bases outside the gene matches. CDR3 sequence (DNA): TGTGCCAGCAGTTACTCAGGGAGGGTGGGTTTCTACGAGCAGTACTTC. It translates to CASSYSGRVGFYEQYF.

The rearrangement joins TRBV11-3 to TRBJ2-6, with D maybe TRBD2 (6 bases). The germline V gene has CDR1 SGHNT and CDR2 YENEEA. Trimming stripped 5 bases from V and 3 bases from J, with 17 bases between. The CDR3 runs 17 residues. The CDR3 region has the DNA TGTGCCAGCAGCCCCTCTTGGGGGGTTGGTGGGGCCAACGTCCTGACTTTC. Residues: CASSPSWGVGGANVLTF.